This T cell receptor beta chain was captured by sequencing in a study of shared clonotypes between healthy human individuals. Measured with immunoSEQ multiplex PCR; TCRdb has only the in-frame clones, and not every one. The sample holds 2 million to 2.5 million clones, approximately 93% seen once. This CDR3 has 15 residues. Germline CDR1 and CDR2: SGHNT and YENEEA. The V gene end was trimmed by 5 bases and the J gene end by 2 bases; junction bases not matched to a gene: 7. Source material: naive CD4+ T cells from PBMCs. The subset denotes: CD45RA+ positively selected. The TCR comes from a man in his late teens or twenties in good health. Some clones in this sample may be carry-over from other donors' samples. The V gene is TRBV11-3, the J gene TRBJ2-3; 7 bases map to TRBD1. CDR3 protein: CASSLRQGTTDTQYF. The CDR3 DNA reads TGTGCCAGCAGCCTGAGACAGGGAACCACAGATACGCAGTATTTT.